This is a list of T cell receptor beta chains from one sample in a study of cytomegalovirus exposure and HLA in healthy donors. Data came from immunoSEQ multiplex PCR; TCRdb stores just in-frame clones and leaves some out. The sample lists 120,000 or so clones; approximately 88% were seen once. Source material: PBMCs. Receptors were obtained from a young woman in good health and CMV-seronegative. Each CDR3 is given with its conserved first and last residue. A D gene is named only where the DNA matches it firmly. Clone size appears in some rows only: once, few, many, or a class for an expanded clone.

CDR3aa	CDR3nt	abundance	v_gene	j_gene	len	d_gene
CASSQEPSPGTQYF	TGCGCCAGCAGCCAAGAACCCTCCCCAGGGACGCAGTATTTT	NA	TRBV4-1	TRBJ2-3	14	NA
CASRLAGEVKGAGELFF	TGTGCCAGCCGACTAGCGGGAGAGGTCAAGGGTGCCGGGGAGCTGTTTTTT	NA	TRBV5-6	TRBJ2-2	17	TRBD2
CASSTGTGNYGYTF	TGTGCCAGCAGCACCGGGACAGGGAACTATGGCTACACCTTC	NA	TRBV28	TRBJ1-2	14	TRBD1
CASSPGLAAYEQYF	TGTGCCAGCTCACCGGGACTAGCCGCCTACGAGCAGTACTTC	NA	TRBV18	TRBJ2-7	14	TRBD2
CASSPTYLRLAGGEKTQYF	TGTGCCAGCAGCCCGACTTACCTGCGACTAGCGGGAGGAGAGAAGACCCAGTACTTC	NA	TRBV11-2	TRBJ2-5	19	TRBD2
CASSYLSSYNSPLHF	TGTGCCAGCAGTTACCTGAGCTCCTATAATTCACCCCTCCACTTT	NA	TRBV6-5	TRBJ1-6	15	NA
CASSGLAGGYGYTF	TGCGCCAGCAGTGGGCTGGCAGGGGGCTATGGCTACACCTTC	NA	TRBV10-2	TRBJ1-2	14	TRBD1
CASSYRGRGYEQYF	TGTGCCAGCAGTTATCGGGGCAGGGGTTACGAGCAGTACTTC	NA	TRBV6-5	TRBJ2-7	14	NA
CASSPRLAGPRDNEQFF	TGTGCCAGCAGCCCCCGACTAGCGGGACCTCGGGACAATGAGCAGTTCTTC	NA	TRBV11-3	TRBJ2-1	17	TRBD2
CAISDWGLYGYTF	TGTGCCATCAGTGATTGGGGGCTCTATGGCTACACCTTC	NA	TRBV10-3	TRBJ1-2	13	NA
CSVEYQSTDTQYF	TGCAGCGTTGAGTATCAGAGCACAGATACGCAGTATTTT	once	TRBV29-1	TRBJ2-3	13	NA
CASIEEGSYEQYF	TGTGCCAGCATTGAGGAGGGCTCCTACGAGCAGTACTTC	NA	TRBV28	TRBJ2-7	13	NA
CASSVGTSGSYYNEQFF	TGCGCCAGCAGCGTAGGGACTAGCGGCTCCTACTACAATGAGCAGTTCTTC	NA	TRBV5-1	TRBJ2-1	17	TRBD2